Listed below are T cell receptor beta chains from one sample, sequenced in a study of blood T cell repertoires in COVID-19. Clones were read by immunoSEQ multiplex PCR, and TCRdb kept only the in-frame ones, dropping some. The sample carries more than 95,000 clones, 85% to 90% recorded once. Source material: peripheral blood. The receptors come from a woman older than 75 with COVID-19, enrolled during active disease. Each CDR3 is given with its conserved first and last residue. A D gene is named only where the DNA matches it firmly. For some rows the clone size is stated as once, few or many, or as a class when expanded; others skip it.

d_call: .
cdr3_length: 16
j_call: TRBJ1-6
v_call: TRBV5-6
clone_size: few
cdr3_nt: TGTGCCAGCAGCACCCGACAGAGCTCCTATAATTCACCCCTCCACTTT
cdr3_aa: CASSTRQSSYNSPLHF

d_call: .
cdr3_length: 15
j_call: TRBJ1-5
v_call: TRBV28
clone_size: .
cdr3_nt: TGTGCCAGCCGCATGGAGGGCAGACCAAATCAGCCCCAGCATTTT
cdr3_aa: CASRMEGRPNQPQHF

d_call: .
cdr3_length: 14
j_call: TRBJ2-2
v_call: TRBV7-3
clone_size: .
cdr3_nt: TGTGCCAGCACCACTGATGGTGTCACCGGGGAGCTGTTTTTT
cdr3_aa: CASTTDGVTGELFF

d_call: .
cdr3_length: 13
j_call: TRBJ2-2
v_call: TRBV11-3
clone_size: .
cdr3_nt: TGTGCCAGCAGCTCGAGTCTTGCCGGGGAGCTGTTTTTT
cdr3_aa: CASSSSLAGELFF

d_call: .
cdr3_length: 11
j_call: TRBJ2-5
v_call: TRBV28
clone_size: .
cdr3_nt: TGTGCCAGCAGGGGGGCAGAGACCCAGTACTTC
cdr3_aa: CASRGAETQYF

d_call: TRBD1
cdr3_length: 15
j_call: TRBJ1-1
v_call: TRBV15
clone_size: .
cdr3_nt: TGTGCCACCAGCAGAGAGGGACAGGGGATGGGTGAAGCTTTCTTT
cdr3_aa: CATSREGQGMGEAFF

d_call: .
cdr3_length: 14
j_call: TRBJ2-3
v_call: TRBV11-1
clone_size: .
cdr3_nt: TGTGCCAGCAGCTTCGGTGACTCCACAGATACGCAGTATTTT
cdr3_aa: CASSFGDSTDTQYF

d_call: .
cdr3_length: 18
j_call: TRBJ1-6
v_call: TRBV18
clone_size: .
cdr3_nt: TGTGCCAGCTCACCACTAATTGGCGGTCTGGGTACCAAGTCACCCCTCCACTTT
cdr3_aa: CASSPLIGGLGTKSPLHF

d_call: .
cdr3_length: 13
j_call: TRBJ2-2
v_call: TRBV3-1/TRBV3-2
clone_size: .
cdr3_nt: TGTGCCAGCAGCCCAGGGCCTCCCGGGGAGCTGTTTTTT
cdr3_aa: CASSPGPPGELFF

d_call: TRBD2
cdr3_length: 15
j_call: TRBJ2-7
v_call: TRBV11-3
clone_size: .
cdr3_nt: TGTGCCAGTTATCTTCCGGGAGGTCGATCCTACGAGCAGTACTTC
cdr3_aa: CASYLPGGRSYEQYF

d_call: .
cdr3_length: 12
j_call: TRBJ2-2
v_call: TRBV12-3/TRBV12-4
clone_size: .
cdr3_nt: TGTGCCAGCAGTTTTTTATCCGGGGAGCTGTTTTTT
cdr3_aa: CASSFLSGELFF

d_call: .
cdr3_length: 16
j_call: TRBJ1-2
v_call: TRBV27
clone_size: .
cdr3_nt: TGTGCCAGCAGTTTAGTTTCTAACAGCTATACCTATGGCTACACCTTC
cdr3_aa: CASSLVSNSYTYGYTF

d_call: TRBD2
cdr3_length: 18
j_call: TRBJ2-3
v_call: TRBV7-3
clone_size: .
cdr3_nt: TGTGCCAGCAGACCCCGGGGGACTAGCGGGAGTCGTGCAGATACGCAGTATTTT
cdr3_aa: CASRPRGTSGSRADTQYF

d_call: .
cdr3_length: 14
j_call: TRBJ2-7
v_call: TRBV7-2
clone_size: few
cdr3_nt: TGTGCCAGCAGCTTAGACCTCGGGAAGGGCGAGCAGTACTTC
cdr3_aa: CASSLDLGKGEQYF

d_call: .
cdr3_length: 16
j_call: TRBJ2-7
v_call: TRBV6-5
clone_size: .
cdr3_nt: TGTGCCAGCAGTTCGACTGGGACTTCTAGCTCCTACGAGCAGTACTTC
cdr3_aa: CASSSTGTSSSYEQYF

d_call: .
cdr3_length: 12
j_call: TRBJ2-7
v_call: TRBV5-1
clone_size: once
cdr3_nt: TGCGCCAGCAGCCGGGACAACTACGAGCAGTACTTC
cdr3_aa: CASSRDNYEQYF

d_call: TRBD1
cdr3_length: 13
j_call: TRBJ2-2
v_call: TRBV6-5
clone_size: .
cdr3_nt: TGTGCCAGCAGAGGACAGGGGGACGGGGAGCTGTTTTTT
cdr3_aa: CASRGQGDGELFF

d_call: .
cdr3_length: 14
j_call: TRBJ1-4
v_call: TRBV21-1
clone_size: .
cdr3_nt: TGTGCCAGCAGCAAAGAAGGGGGCAGTGAAAAACTGTTTTTT
cdr3_aa: CASSKEGGSEKLFF

d_call: TRBD1
cdr3_length: 14
j_call: TRBJ1-2
v_call: TRBV29-1
clone_size: .
cdr3_nt: TGCAGCGCCCTTGGTCAACAGGGGGCGCGTGGCTACACCTTC
cdr3_aa: CSALGQQGARGYTF

d_call: TRBD1
cdr3_length: 16
j_call: TRBJ2-7
v_call: TRBV28
clone_size: .
cdr3_nt: TGTGCCAGCCACCAACTCCGACAGGGGAGAACGAACGAGCAGTACTTC
cdr3_aa: CASHQLRQGRTNEQYF

d_call: TRBD1
cdr3_length: 14
j_call: TRBJ1-6
v_call: TRBV3-1/TRBV3-2
clone_size: few
cdr3_nt: TGTGCCAGCAGCCAACGGGACAGTAATTCACCCCTCCACTTT
cdr3_aa: CASSQRDSNSPLHF

d_call: TRBD2
cdr3_length: 18
j_call: TRBJ2-3
v_call: TRBV7-2
clone_size: .
cdr3_nt: TGTGCCAGCAGCTCTGCTTTCTCTAGCGGGAGTCGGATAGATACGCAGTATTTT
cdr3_aa: CASSSAFSSGSRIDTQYF

d_call: TRBD1
cdr3_length: 13
j_call: TRBJ2-7
v_call: TRBV18
clone_size: .
cdr3_nt: TGTGCCAGCTCACCCGGACAGGACAGGGACCGGTACTTC
cdr3_aa: CASSPGQDRDRYF

d_call: .
cdr3_length: 12
j_call: TRBJ2-1
v_call: TRBV4-1
clone_size: .
cdr3_nt: TGCGCCAGCAGCCAAGACGCTAGTGAGCAGTTCTTC
cdr3_aa: CASSQDASEQFF

d_call: .
cdr3_length: 12
j_call: TRBJ1-1
v_call: TRBV6-5
clone_size: .
cdr3_nt: TGTGCCAGCAGTTACCCGGCAGGAGAAGCTTTCTTT
cdr3_aa: CASSYPAGEAFF

d_call: .
cdr3_length: 14
j_call: TRBJ1-5
v_call: TRBV10-3
clone_size: .
cdr3_nt: TGTGCCATCAGTGGGGAGGGGGGAGAACAGCCCCAGCATTTT
cdr3_aa: CAISGEGGEQPQHF

d_call: TRBD1
cdr3_length: 15
j_call: TRBJ2-7
v_call: TRBV3-1/TRBV3-2
clone_size: .
cdr3_nt: TGTGCCAGCAGCCAGCCCGGGACAGGGAAGGACGAGCAGTACTTC
cdr3_aa: CASSQPGTGKDEQYF

d_call: TRBD2
cdr3_length: 14
j_call: TRBJ2-7
v_call: TRBV19
clone_size: .
cdr3_nt: TGTGCCAGTAGTATGGTGGGACTAGCTTACGAGCAGTACTTC
cdr3_aa: CASSMVGLAYEQYF

d_call: TRBD1
cdr3_length: 16
j_call: TRBJ1-6
v_call: TRBV4-2
clone_size: .
cdr3_nt: TGTGCCAGCAGCCAAGGAGGGACAGTCACTAATTCACCCCTCCACTTT
cdr3_aa: CASSQGGTVTNSPLHF

d_call: .
cdr3_length: 15
j_call: TRBJ2-1
v_call: TRBV3-1/TRBV3-2
clone_size: .
cdr3_nt: TGTGCCAGCAGCCAAGGAGCTCACTCCTACAATGAGCAGTTCTTC
cdr3_aa: CASSQGAHSYNEQFF

d_call: TRBD1
cdr3_length: 13
j_call: TRBJ1-2
v_call: TRBV7-2
clone_size: once
cdr3_nt: TGTGCCAGCAGCTTATCTACAGGGGGAGGCTACACCTTC
cdr3_aa: CASSLSTGGGYTF

d_call: TRBD1
cdr3_length: 15
j_call: TRBJ1-1
v_call: TRBV15
clone_size: .
cdr3_nt: TGTGCCACCAGCGAACCGGGACAGGGGAACACTGAAGCTTTCTTT
cdr3_aa: CATSEPGQGNTEAFF

d_call: .
cdr3_length: 14
j_call: TRBJ2-7
v_call: TRBV11-1
clone_size: .
cdr3_nt: TGTGCCAGCAGCCTACACCGGGAAACCTACGAGCAGTACTTC
cdr3_aa: CASSLHRETYEQYF

d_call: .
cdr3_length: 14
j_call: TRBJ1-5
v_call: TRBV3-1/TRBV3-2
clone_size: .
cdr3_nt: TGTGCCAGCAGCCAAGACCCCCTTTTGGGAGCCCAGCATTTT
cdr3_aa: CASSQDPLLGAQHF

d_call: TRBD1
cdr3_length: 16
j_call: TRBJ2-7
v_call: TRBV3-1/TRBV3-2
clone_size: .
cdr3_nt: TGTGCCAGCAGCCAGGCCGGGACAGGGGCGCGCTACGAGCAGTACTTC
cdr3_aa: CASSQAGTGARYEQYF

d_call: .
cdr3_length: 15
j_call: TRBJ2-5
v_call: TRBV6-2/TRBV6-3
clone_size: .
cdr3_nt: TGTGCCAGCAGTGGGGACTCAAGAGACCAAGAGACCCAGTACTTC
cdr3_aa: CASSGDSRDQETQYF

d_call: .
cdr3_length: 16
j_call: TRBJ2-6
v_call: TRBV15
clone_size: .
cdr3_nt: TGTGCCACCAGCAGCCACGCGAGCTCTGGGGCCAACGTCCTGACTTTC
cdr3_aa: CATSSHASSGANVLTF

d_call: .
cdr3_length: 13
j_call: TRBJ2-1
v_call: TRBV5-4
clone_size: .
cdr3_nt: TGTGCCAGCAGCTTGTCTGGGGGCGATGAGCAGTTCTTC
cdr3_aa: CASSLSGGDEQFF

d_call: .
cdr3_length: 15
j_call: TRBJ2-3
v_call: TRBV3-1/TRBV3-2
clone_size: .
cdr3_nt: TGTGCCAGCAGCCTCACTTCCAGCGGAGGAGATACGCAGTATTTT
cdr3_aa: CASSLTSSGGDTQYF

d_call: .
cdr3_length: 14
j_call: TRBJ2-7
v_call: TRBV5-1
clone_size: .
cdr3_nt: TGCGCCAGCAGCTTGGACCAGGGATCCTACGAGCAGTACTTC
cdr3_aa: CASSLDQGSYEQYF

d_call: .
cdr3_length: 14
j_call: TRBJ1-1
v_call: TRBV28
clone_size: .
cdr3_nt: TGTGCCAGCAGGCACAGGGCGGGGAACACTGAAGCTTTCTTT
cdr3_aa: CASRHRAGNTEAFF

d_call: .
cdr3_length: 13
j_call: TRBJ2-5
v_call: TRBV7-9
clone_size: .
cdr3_nt: TGTGCCAGCAGCTTAGCAGGGGCAGAGACCCAGTACTTC
cdr3_aa: CASSLAGAETQYF

d_call: .
cdr3_length: 15
j_call: TRBJ2-7
v_call: TRBV14
clone_size: .
cdr3_nt: TGTGCCAGCAGCCAAGACGTAAGACCAGGGCCCGAGCAGTACTTC
cdr3_aa: CASSQDVRPGPEQYF

d_call: .
cdr3_length: 13
j_call: TRBJ1-2
v_call: TRBV12-3/TRBV12-4
clone_size: .
cdr3_nt: TGTGCCAGCAGCCCCGGACAGTTGGGTGGCTACACCTTC
cdr3_aa: CASSPGQLGGYTF

d_call: .
cdr3_length: 13
j_call: TRBJ1-6
v_call: TRBV6-5
clone_size: .
cdr3_nt: TGTGCCAGCAGACCCGACAGGAATTCACCCCTCCACTTT
cdr3_aa: CASRPDRNSPLHF

d_call: TRBD1
cdr3_length: 16
j_call: TRBJ1-4
v_call: TRBV27
clone_size: few
cdr3_nt: TGTGCCAGCAGTCAGACCCAGGGGGCTCGAATTGAAAAACTGTTTTTT
cdr3_aa: CASSQTQGARIEKLFF

d_call: .
cdr3_length: 15
j_call: TRBJ2-2
v_call: TRBV18
clone_size: .
cdr3_nt: TGTGCCAGCTCACCACCTATGGGGAGGACCGGGGAGCTGTTTTTT
cdr3_aa: CASSPPMGRTGELFF

d_call: TRBD2
cdr3_length: 14
j_call: TRBJ2-2
v_call: TRBV6-5
clone_size: .
cdr3_nt: TGTGCCAGCAGGCGGGAGGACCGCACCGGGGAGCTGTTTTTT
cdr3_aa: CASRREDRTGELFF

d_call: TRBD2
cdr3_length: 15
j_call: TRBJ2-1
v_call: TRBV19
clone_size: .
cdr3_nt: TGTGCCAGTAGTCGCTTGACTAGCGGGAGCAATGAGCAGTTCTTC
cdr3_aa: CASSRLTSGSNEQFF

d_call: TRBD1
cdr3_length: 15
j_call: TRBJ2-1
v_call: TRBV9
clone_size: .
cdr3_nt: TGTGCCAGCAGCGTAGCGGGGGCAGGGGGCTATGAGCAGTTCTTC
cdr3_aa: CASSVAGAGGYEQFF

d_call: .
cdr3_length: 13
j_call: TRBJ1-2
v_call: TRBV28
clone_size: .
cdr3_nt: TGTGCCAGCAGTCGGGTCTCCTCCGGCGGCTACACCTTC
cdr3_aa: CASSRVSSGGYTF

d_call: .
cdr3_length: 12
j_call: TRBJ2-2
v_call: TRBV12-5
clone_size: .
cdr3_nt: TGTGCTAGTGGTTTAGCTACCGGGGAGCTGTTTTTT
cdr3_aa: CASGLATGELFF

d_call: .
cdr3_length: 15
j_call: TRBJ1-6
v_call: TRBV2
clone_size: .
cdr3_nt: TGTGCCAGCAGTGGAAGGGGTCCGGGAGGTTCACCCCTCCACTTT
cdr3_aa: CASSGRGPGGSPLHF

d_call: .
cdr3_length: 16
j_call: TRBJ2-1
v_call: TRBV5-1
clone_size: .
cdr3_nt: TGCGCCAGCAGCTTGGAAGCGGCGAGCTCCTACAATGAGCAGTTCTTC
cdr3_aa: CASSLEAASSYNEQFF

d_call: .
cdr3_length: 15
j_call: TRBJ2-1
v_call: TRBV4-2
clone_size: .
cdr3_nt: TGTGCCAGCAGCCAAGATCCCTTGGGGCTCGGCGAGCAGTTCTTC
cdr3_aa: CASSQDPLGLGEQFF

d_call: TRBD1
cdr3_length: 14
j_call: TRBJ2-7
v_call: TRBV9
clone_size: .
cdr3_nt: TGTGCCAGCAGCGTGGGGACAGGGCCATACGAGCAGTACTTC
cdr3_aa: CASSVGTGPYEQYF

d_call: TRBD1
cdr3_length: 16
j_call: TRBJ1-3
v_call: TRBV28
clone_size: .
cdr3_nt: TGTGCCAGCAGACGCCCGGGACAGGGGGCTGGAAACACCATATATTTT
cdr3_aa: CASRRPGQGAGNTIYF

d_call: .
cdr3_length: 17
j_call: TRBJ1-1
v_call: TRBV5-6
clone_size: .
cdr3_nt: TGTGCCAGCAGGAAAGACCCTCCGGGGTTTGTGGACACTGAAGCTTTCTTT
cdr3_aa: CASRKDPPGFVDTEAFF

d_call: .
cdr3_length: 17
j_call: TRBJ1-3
v_call: TRBV9
clone_size: .
cdr3_nt: TGTGCCAGCAGCGTAGAGCCTCTGCAGGGGCGAGGAAACACCATATATTTT
cdr3_aa: CASSVEPLQGRGNTIYF

d_call: .
cdr3_length: 14
j_call: TRBJ1-2
v_call: TRBV28
clone_size: .
cdr3_nt: TGTGCCAGCAGTTCGTCCCCCAGTTCCTATGGCTACACCTTC
cdr3_aa: CASSSSPSSYGYTF